Below are 29 T cell receptor beta chains sequenced from a single sample in a study of molecular identifiers for immune sequencing clone quantification. Via MiXCR, TCRdb re-called the PCR reads, giving one row per CDR3 protein. The profile covers approximately 100,000 distinct CDR3 sequences, with 36% appearing a single time and 4% to 4.5% taken by the ten largest. Material for sequencing was naive CD8+ T cells from blood, with Jurkat cell RNA spiked in. Subset given: FACS-sorted CD8+CD4-CCR7+CD45RA+ naive T cells. These receptor sequences come from a human donor in good health. Some libraries in this study had Jurkat cell RNA spiked in.

This clonotype occurred a few times. The chain is built from TRBV12-3 or TRBV12-4 and TRBJ2-7; D possibly uses TRBD1 or TRBD2 (5 bases each). The CDR3 extends over 14 amino acids. V lost 5 bases and J lost 3, with 14 bases in between. CDR3 coding DNA: TGTGCCAGCAGTGAAAGGTCAGGGAGCTACGAGCAGTACTTC. Its protein is CASSERSGSYEQYF.

The V gene is TRBV7-6, the J gene TRBJ2-7, with D unclear. Germline-derived CDR1 and CDR2 are SGHVS and FNYEAQ. There are 15 residues in the CDR3. The V and J ends lost 0 bases and 3 bases respectively, with 12 bases between them. In DNA form, the CDR3 reads TGTGCCAGCAGCTTAGCGAACGGTCAATTCTACGAGCAGTACTTC. Its translation: CASSLANGQFYEQYF.

Concerning this clonotype itself: This is likely a read error, given that the CDR3 carries no conserved phenylalanine or tryptophan at its end. This chain links TRBV4-1 with TRBJ2-7; D is possibly TRBD2 (5 bases). CDR1 and CDR2 from the germline V gene are MGHRA and YSYEKL. The V end was cut by 4 bases, the J end by 7 bases, with 14 bases between. The CDR3 extends over 13 amino acids. CDR3 sequence (DNA): TGCGCCAGCAGCCGACCCCAGGACTCGGAGCAGTACTAC. Its protein is CASSRPQDSEQYY.

This clonotype was seen only a few times. The V gene is TRBV27, the J gene TRBJ2-3; D possibly corresponds to TRBD1 (6 bases). This CDR3 is built from 16 residues. Deletions cut 4 bases from V and 1 base from J, with 15 bases between. Per germline, CDR1 MNHEY and CDR2 SMNVEV (reference sequence). CDR3 amino acids: CASSSPQGWRTDTQYF. The CDR3 DNA reads TGTGCCAGCAGTTCGCCGCAGGGGTGGCGCACAGATACGCAGTATTTT.

About this clonotype itself: At one end, the junction sequence differs from germline, possibly due to a read error. This chain connects TRBV20-1 to TRBJ2-7; perhaps TRBD1 as D (8 bases). The germline CDR1 and CDR2 sequences are DFQATT and SNEGSKA (reference sequence). The CDR3 consists of 11 residues. The CDR3 region is CSANRGGERYF. DNA of the CDR3: TGCAGTGCCAACAGGGGGGGTGAGCGGTACTTC.

This clonotype was picked up a small number of times. This chain joins TRBV9 and TRBJ1-3; D is unresolved. V was cut by 3 bases and J by 2 bases, with 3 bases left in between. The CDR3 runs to 12 residues. Germline CDR1 SGDLS, CDR2 YYNGEE. Written as DNA, the CDR3 is TGTGCCAGCAGCGCCGCTGGAAACACCATATATTTT. The encoded protein is CASSAAGNTIYF.

This clonotype has a handful of counts. The CDR3 sequence is CASSPPGQAYEQYF. The CDR3, as DNA: TGTGCCAGCAGCCCTCCGGGACAGGCCTACGAGCAGTACTTC. The chain is built from TRBV7-6 and TRBJ2-7, with 8 positions matching TRBD1. Germline-derived CDR1 and CDR2 are SGHVS and FNYEAQ. The CDR3 is 14 residues long. Germline trimming cut 5 bases from V and 2 bases from J; bases unmatched to any gene: 5.

The rearrangement links TRBV19 to TRBJ2-6; D uncertain. The CDR3 contains 14 residues. The V gene's germline CDR1 is LNHDA and CDR2 SQIVND (reference sequence). V was cut by 7 bases and J by 1 base, with 8 bases left in between. The CDR3 loop is CASNLESGANVLTF. CDR3 DNA: TGTGCCAGTAACCTGGAATCTGGGGCCAACGTCCTGACTTTC.

Here the CDR3 reads CASSPGDSLSEAFF. The CDR3 DNA sequence: TGTGCCAGCAGCCCGGGGGACAGTCTGTCTGAAGCTTTCTTT. This chain joins TRBV7-9 and TRBJ1-1; 7 positions match TRBD1. J gave up 6 bases and V 5 bases, and 9 bases lay outside the gene matches. This CDR3 spans 14 amino acids. The germline gives CDR1 SEHNR, CDR2 FQNEAQ (reference sequence). The full variable domain, its missing parts supplied by reference TRBV7-9 and TRBJ1-1, is DTGVSQNPRHKITKRGQNVTFRCDPISEHNRLYWYRQTLGQGPEFLTYFQNEAQLEKSRLLSDRFSAERPKGSFSTLEIQRTEQGDSAMYLCASSPGDSLSEAFFGQGTRLTVV.

V usage is TRBV21-1 and J usage is TRBJ2-5. TRBV21-1 is listed as a pseudogene. The CDR3 is 11 amino acids. As DNA, the CDR3 is TGTGCCAGCAGCACGATTGGGACCCAGTACTTC. Protein sequence: CASSTIGTQYF.

A remark on this clonotype: The CDR3 end shows no conserved phenylalanine or tryptophan, and so a read error is likely. The CDR3 DNA follows: TGCGCCAGCAGCTTGGAGAATGGGGAGACCCAGTACCTC. This translates into CASSLENGETQYL. V usage is TRBV5-1 and J usage is TRBJ2-5, with D hard to call. This CDR3 spans 13 amino acids. V lost 0 bases and J 5 bases, leaving 8 bases between the germline ends. CDR1 is SGHRS, CDR2 YFSETQ, per germline.

This clonotype was seen a handful of times. This chain connects TRBV4-3 to TRBJ1-2; D is uncertain. CDR1 and CDR2 (germline): LGHNA, YSLEER. The CDR3 is made up of 14 amino acids. V shed 2 bases and J shed 8 bases, with 15 bases lying between them. This CDR3 is CASSQLVFQSGYTF. The CDR3 DNA follows: TGCGCCAGCAGCCAATTGGTCTTCCAATCGGGCTACACCTTC.

The genes are TRBV23-1 and TRBJ2-5; the D gene is possibly TRBD2 (5 bases). TRBV23-1 is an ORF, and what it does is uncertain. The CDR3 is made up of 18 amino acids. Trimming cost V 4 bases and J 1 base, with 22 bases left between them. The DNA for the CDR3 is TGCGCCAGCAGTCCCATCTACCGGGCAGAGGGTTCCCAAGAGACCCAGTACTTC. It codes for CASSPIYRAEGSQETQYF.

This clonotype was counted only a few times. This chain links TRBV7-9 with TRBJ2-7; D is ambiguous. The germline CDR1 and CDR2 sequences are SEHNR and FQNEAQ (reference sequence). Trimming cost V 4 bases and J 9 bases, with 10 bases left between them. The length of the CDR3 is 11 residues. The CDR3 here is CASSSGPSQYF. DNA for the CDR3: TGTGCCAGCAGCTCAGGACCCTCGCAGTACTTC.

The rearrangement links TRBV6-5 to TRBJ2-5, with D uncertain. The CDR3 is made up of 12 amino acids. Germline V CDR1 and CDR2: MNHEY, SVGAGI. The V end lost 2 bases, the J end lost 3 bases, and 4 bases lay between the germline ends. CDR3 coding DNA: TGTGCCAGCAGTTACCTCGAAGAGACCCAGTACTTC. Protein: CASSYLEETQYF.

This clonotype appeared a few times. The chain links TRBV6-2 or TRBV6-3 to TRBJ1-1; D is ambiguous. Trimming removed 2 bases from V and 0 bases from J, with 7 bases in between. Per germline, CDR1 MNHEY and CDR2 SVGEGT. There are 14 residues in the CDR3. CDR3 in DNA: TGTGCCAGCAGTTACGCCCACGTGAACACTGAAGCTTTCTTT. Its protein product is CASSYAHVNTEAFF.

Note on this clonotype: A read error is possible here, since a much larger clone lies one base away. The CDR3 does not close with the conserved phenylalanine or tryptophan, likely indicating a read error. The gene calls are TRBV10-2 and TRBJ2-3; D is ambiguous. The CDR3 has 14 residues. Germline CDR1 WSHSY, CDR2 SAAADI. The V gene lost 2 bases and the J gene lost 6 bases, with 12 bases spanning the gap. The DNA of the CDR3 is TGCGCCAGCAGTGAGCCTACTCAGACGGATACGCAGTATTAT. Translated, it gives CASSEPTQTDTQYY.

This clonotype showed up many times. This chain joins TRBV6-5 and TRBJ1-1; D perhaps matches TRBD1 (5 bases). CDR3 length equals 13 residues. Trimming removed 3 bases from V and 4 bases from J, with 9 bases in between. The V gene's germline CDR1 is MNHEY and CDR2 SVGAGI. CDR3 protein: CASSYGGSTEAFF. DNA for the CDR3: TGTGCCAGCAGTTATGGGGGATCCACTGAAGCTTTCTTT.

Turning to this clonotype: One junction end does not reproduce the germline sequence, and a read error may be involved. The chain combines TRBV12-5 with TRBJ2-2; no definite D call. CDR1 and CDR2 from the germline V gene are LGHNT and FRNRAP. This CDR3 is built from 12 residues. DNA of the CDR3: TGCGCTAGTGCCTGGGTCACCGGGGAGCTGTTTTTT. Its protein product is CASAWVTGELFF.

The chain carries TRBV4-1 and TRBJ2-5; D could derive from TRBD1 or TRBD2 (5 bases each). The CDR3 is 15 residues long. From germline, CDR1 is MGHRA and CDR2 YSYEKL. Trimming left V 4 bases short and J 4 bases short, with 16 bases between. In DNA form, the CDR3 reads TGCGCCAGCAGCCGAGAGGCAGGGAGTGGAGAGACCCAGTACTTC. Translation: CASSREAGSGETQYF.

This clonotype was counted between two and nine times. The chain couples TRBV3-1 to TRBJ2-1; 10 bases agree with TRBD2. The CDR3 spans 15 residues. CDR1 and CDR2 from the germline V gene are LGHDT and YNNKEL (reference sequence). V lost 4 bases and J lost 3; bases outside the gene matches: 3. CDR3 DNA sequence: TGTGCCAGCAGCCGGACTAGCGGACTCTACAATGAGCAGTTCTTC. Encoded protein: CASSRTSGLYNEQFF.

To note about this clonotype: At one boundary the junction diverges from the germline segment, which might be a read error. V usage is TRBV6-5 and J usage is TRBJ2-2; perhaps D is TRBD1 or TRBD2 (6 bases each). Germline assignment: CDR1 MNHEY and CDR2 SVGAGI. This CDR3 has 17 residues. DNA for the CDR3: TGTGCCAGCAGCCTATACGGACAGTTCGCGAACACCGGGGGGCTGTTTTTT. Encoded protein: CASSLYGQFANTGGLFF.

Concerning this clonotype itself: The junction and the germline gene differ at one end; a read error may be behind it. The chain couples TRBV28 to TRBJ1-1; D is unclear. The CDR3 is 12 residues long. The germline V gene has CDR1 MDHEN and CDR2 SYDVKM. DNA of the CDR3: TGTGCCAGCAGTATAACGCGCCCTGAAGCATTCTTT. Encoded protein: CASSITRPEAFF. Drawing the rest from reference TRBV28 and TRBJ1-1, the complete variable domain is DVKVTQSSRYLVKRTGEKVFLECVQDMDHENMFWYRQDPGLGLRLIYFSYDVKMKEKGDIPEGYSVSREKKERFSLILESASTNQTSMYLCASSITRPEAFFGQGTRLTVV.

Remarks on this clonotype: A clone one base away is much larger, so this may be a read error. The rearrangement uses TRBV6-2 or TRBV6-3 and TRBJ2-1; 7 bases are shared with TRBD2. The germline V gene has CDR1 MNHEY and CDR2 SVGEGT. The CDR3 totals 16 residues. CDR3 sequence reads: CASSNSKASGYNEQFF. The CDR3, as DNA: TGTGCCAGCAGTAACTCGAAGGCTAGCGGATACAATGAGCAGTTCTTC.

This chain joins TRBV27 and TRBJ2-7, with D tentatively TRBD1 (6 bases). There are 13 residues in the CDR3. The V gene lost 3 bases and the J gene lost 9 bases, with 15 bases spanning the gap. CDR1 and CDR2 (germline): MNHEY, SMNVEV (reference sequence). As DNA, the CDR3 is TGTGCCAGCAGTTTCTCAAGGGGGAAGGGGCAGTACTTC. Amino acid sequence: CASSFSRGKGQYF.

As regards this clonotype: Germline is not matched at one junction end, which may reflect a read error. The genes are TRBV7-8 and TRBJ2-1; TRBD2 is a possible D gene (5 bases). Looked up from germline, CDR1 is SGHVS and CDR2 is FQNEAQ. The CDR3 contains 14 residues. CDR3 amino acids: CASFGGSSFNGQFF. Written as DNA, the CDR3 is TGTGCCAGCTTCGGAGGAAGCTCCTTCAATGGGCAGTTCTTC.

The chain couples TRBV9 to TRBJ1-6, with 10 bases lining up with TRBD1. This CDR3 region has 15 residues. V trimming: 3 bases; J trimming: 8 bases; junction bases outside the gene matches: 5. Germline V gene sequence: CDR1 SGDLS, CDR2 YYNGEE. CDR3 nucleotide sequence: TGTGCCAGCAGCGGAGGGACAGGGGTTGATTCACCCCTCCACTTT. Translating gives CASSGGTGVDSPLHF. The full variable domain, with the rest looked up from reference TRBV9 and TRBJ1-6, is DSGVTQTPKHLITATGQRVTLRCSPRSGDLSVYWYQQSLDQGLQFLIQYYNGEERAKGNILERFSAQQFPDLHSELNLSSLELGDSALYFCASSGGTGVDSPLHFGNGTRLTVT.

This clonotype was found many times. The chain employs TRBV20-1 and TRBJ1-1, with 7 bases identical to TRBD1. Trimming took 6 bases from V and 4 from J; bases not matched to a gene: 5. This CDR3 is built from 12 residues. Germline-derived CDR1 and CDR2 are DFQATT and SNEGSKA (reference sequence). For the CDR3, the DNA is TGCAGTGCAGAGACAGGGTCCACTGAAGCTTTCTTT. Its protein is CSAETGSTEAFF.

Concerning this clonotype: This may arise from a read error, as a much more abundant clone is one base away. The V call is TRBV28, the J call TRBJ1-1; weak D call: TRBD1 (5 bases). In germline, CDR1 is MDHEN, CDR2 SYDVKM. CDR3 size: 10 residues. In DNA form, the CDR3 reads TGTGCCAGTCTGGGACTTGAAGCTTCCTTT. It encodes CASLGLEASF.